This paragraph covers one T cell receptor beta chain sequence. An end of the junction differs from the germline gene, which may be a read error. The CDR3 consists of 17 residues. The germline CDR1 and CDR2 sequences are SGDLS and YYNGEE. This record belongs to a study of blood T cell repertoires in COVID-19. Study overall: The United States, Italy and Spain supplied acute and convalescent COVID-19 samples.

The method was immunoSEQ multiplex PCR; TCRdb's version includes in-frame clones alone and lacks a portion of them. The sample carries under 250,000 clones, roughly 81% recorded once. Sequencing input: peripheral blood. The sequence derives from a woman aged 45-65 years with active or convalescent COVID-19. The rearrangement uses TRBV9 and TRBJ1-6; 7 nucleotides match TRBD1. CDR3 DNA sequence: TGTGCCAACAGCGCCGAGACAGGGACGGGCTATAATTCACCCCTCCACTTT. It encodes CANSAETGTGYNSPLHF.